By its share, the clone carrying this TCR beta chain is medium-sized (0.01 to 0.1%). Its antigen remains unidentified. Genes here carry mouse names. Sequencing ends 4 residues short of the CDR3 end; the germline J gene provides the rest. Sequencing relied on a cDNA template that was reverse transcribed from extracted RNA. Using immunoSEQ multiplex PCR, the repertoire was profiled, and TCRdb retains in-frame clones only, with some absent. This sample has approximately 1,100 clones, each found more than once. The record originates from a study of CD8+ T cells in alopecia areata. The germline CDR1 and CDR2 sequences are LGHNA and YNLKQL (reference sequence). There are 15 residues in the CDR3. The junction had 4 bases not matched to a gene; V was cut back by 4 bases and J by 2 bases. Regarding time point: mouse skin at time of skin grafting. Study-wide results and limits: Scalp samples also contribute reads from the resident alphabeta T cells found in normal skin.

Here the sequenced sample was skin, taken at week 0. The receptor comes from a C3H/HeJ mouse with alopecia areata. Strain MHC haplotype: H2-k. The chain carries TRBV5 and TRBJ2-5; 9 bases fit TRBD2. The sequenced part of the CDR3 DNA is TGTGCCAGCAGCCCCCCGACTGGGGGCCAAGAC. Its protein product is CASSPPTGGQD. The whole CDR3 reads CASSPPTGGQDTQYF.